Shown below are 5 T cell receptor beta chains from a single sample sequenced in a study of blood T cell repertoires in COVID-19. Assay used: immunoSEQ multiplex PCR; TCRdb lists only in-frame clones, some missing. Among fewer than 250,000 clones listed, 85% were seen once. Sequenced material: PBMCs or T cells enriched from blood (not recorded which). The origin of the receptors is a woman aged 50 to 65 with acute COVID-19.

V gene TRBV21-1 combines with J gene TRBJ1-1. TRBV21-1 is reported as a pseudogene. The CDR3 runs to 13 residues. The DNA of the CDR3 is TGTGCCAGCAGACCTAAGGGCATCGAGGGAGCTTTCTTT. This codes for CASRPKGIEGAFF.

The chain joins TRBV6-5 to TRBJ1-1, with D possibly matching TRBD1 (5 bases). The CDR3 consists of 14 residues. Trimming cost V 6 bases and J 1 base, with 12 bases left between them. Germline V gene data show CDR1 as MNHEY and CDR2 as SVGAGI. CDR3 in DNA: TGTGCCAGCAGGCCGGACACCTGGAACACTGAAGCTTTCTTT. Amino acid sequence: CASRPDTWNTEAFF.

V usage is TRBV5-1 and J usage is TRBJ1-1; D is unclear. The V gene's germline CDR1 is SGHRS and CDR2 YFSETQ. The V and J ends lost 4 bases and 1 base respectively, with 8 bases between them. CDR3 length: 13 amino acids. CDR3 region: CASSIRQNTEAFF. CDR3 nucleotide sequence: TGCGCCAGCAGCATAAGACAGAACACTGAAGCTTTCTTT. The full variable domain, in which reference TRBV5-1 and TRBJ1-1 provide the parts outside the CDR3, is KAGVTQTPRYLIKTRGQQVTLSCSPISGHRSVSWYQQTPGQGLQFLFEYFSETQRNKGNFPGRFSGRQFSNSRSEMNVSTLELGDSALYLCASSIRQNTEAFFGQGTRLTVV.

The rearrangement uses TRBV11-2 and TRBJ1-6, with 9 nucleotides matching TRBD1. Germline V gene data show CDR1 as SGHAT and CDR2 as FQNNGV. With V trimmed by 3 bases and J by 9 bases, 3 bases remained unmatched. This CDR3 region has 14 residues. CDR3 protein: CASSLGTGSSPLHF. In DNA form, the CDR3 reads TGTGCCAGCAGCTTGGGGACAGGGAGTTCACCCCTCCACTTT.

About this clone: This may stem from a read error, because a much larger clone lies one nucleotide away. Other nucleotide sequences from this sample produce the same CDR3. This CDR3 is CASSLGQNTEAFF. CDR3 DNA: TGTGCCAGCAGCCTCGGACAGAACACTGAAGCTTTCTTT. The rearrangement uses TRBV9 and TRBJ1-1, with D perhaps TRBD1 (5 bases). CDR1 and CDR2 (germline): SGDLS, YYNGEE. The CDR3 sequence is 13 residues long. V was trimmed by 4 bases and J by 1 base, leaving 8 bases between them.